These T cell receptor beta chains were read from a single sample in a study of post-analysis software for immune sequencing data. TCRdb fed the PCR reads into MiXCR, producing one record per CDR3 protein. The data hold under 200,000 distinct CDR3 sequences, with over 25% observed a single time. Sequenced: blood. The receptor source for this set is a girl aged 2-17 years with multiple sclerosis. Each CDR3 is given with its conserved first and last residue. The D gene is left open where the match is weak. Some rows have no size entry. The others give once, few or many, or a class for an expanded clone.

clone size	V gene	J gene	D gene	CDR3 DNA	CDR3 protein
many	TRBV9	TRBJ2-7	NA	TGTGCCAGCAGCGTAGCCACGGGTTCCTACGAGCAGTACTTC	CASSVATGSYEQYF
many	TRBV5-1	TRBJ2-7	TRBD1	TGCGCCAGCAGCATGACAGGGAACTACGAGCAGTACTTC	CASSMTGNYEQYF
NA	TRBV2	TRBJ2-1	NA	TGTGCCACCCTCCGCACTACCCCCTCCTACAATGAGCAGTTCTTC	CATLRTTPSYNEQFF
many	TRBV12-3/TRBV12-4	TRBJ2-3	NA	TGTGCCAGCATACCAGGACTAAAAGATACGCAGTATTTT	CASIPGLKDTQYF
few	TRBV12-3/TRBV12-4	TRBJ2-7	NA	TGTGCCAGCAGTTTGTCCAGGCCCTACGAGCAGTACTTC	CASSLSRPYEQYF
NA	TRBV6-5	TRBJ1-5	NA	TGTGCCAGCAGAAAAGACAGCACCAATCAGCCCCAGCATTTT	CASRKDSTNQPQHF
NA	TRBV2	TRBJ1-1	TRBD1	TGTGCCAGCAAAGGGGGCATTGAAGCTTTCTTT	CASKGGIEAFF
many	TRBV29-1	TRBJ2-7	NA	TGCAGCGCTGGAGGACGTACCTCCTACGAGCAGTACTTC	CSAGGRTSYEQYF
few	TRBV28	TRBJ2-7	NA	TGTGCCAGCACGCCTCCGGGGGTCTACGAGCAGTACTTC	CASTPPGVYEQYF
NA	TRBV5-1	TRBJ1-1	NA	TGCGCCAGCAGCCCTATGGGGCAGGGTTATGAAGGGAACACTGAAGCTTTCTTT	CASSPMGQGYEGNTEAFF
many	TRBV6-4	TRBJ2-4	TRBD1	TGTGCCAGCAGTGAGGGGACAGAGGAAAACATTCAGTACTTC	CASSEGTEENIQYF
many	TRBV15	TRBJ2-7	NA	TGTGCCACCAGCAGAGACCGACCCGACGTCGGGGGCTGGTACGAGCAGTACTTC	CATSRDRPDVGGWYEQYF
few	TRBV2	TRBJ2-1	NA	TGTGCCAGCAGTGCAGGGTTGGGTGAGCAGTTCTTC	CASSAGLGEQFF
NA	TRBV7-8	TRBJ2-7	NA	TGTGCCAGCAGCTTAGCGGGGCGGGGAGCCTACGAGCAGTACTTC	CASSLAGRGAYEQYF
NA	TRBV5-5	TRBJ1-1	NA	TGTGCCAGCAGCTTGTGGGGTGCCACTGAAGCTTTCTTT	CASSLWGATEAFF
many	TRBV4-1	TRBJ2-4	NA	TGCGCCAGCAGCGGGACATCTGTCATTCAGTACTTC	CASSGTSVIQYF
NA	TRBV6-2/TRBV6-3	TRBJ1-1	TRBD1	TGTGCCAGCGGTTGGGGACAGCCCTCGGCCACTGAAGCTTTCTTT	CASGWGQPSATEAFF
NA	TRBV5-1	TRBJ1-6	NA	TGCGCCAGCAGCCAGGTGGACAGTCGTAATTCACCCCTCCACTTT	CASSQVDSRNSPLHF
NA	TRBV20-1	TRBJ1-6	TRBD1	TGCAGTGTAGGACGGGGACAGGGCACTGAAGCCCTCCACTTT	CSVGRGQGTEALHF
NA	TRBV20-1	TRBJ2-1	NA	TGCAGTGCTAGAGATGGCGGCGAGAGCTCCTACAATGAGCAGTTCTTC	CSARDGGESSYNEQFF
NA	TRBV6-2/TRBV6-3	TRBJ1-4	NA	TGTGCCAGGGGGAGGACAGATCTTAATGAAAAACTGTTTTTT	CARGRTDLNEKLFF
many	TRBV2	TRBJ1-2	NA	TGTGCCAGCAGTGAACTTTTTGGGGGCTCCGTATTTTTATATGGCTACACCTTC	CASSELFGGSVFLYGYTF
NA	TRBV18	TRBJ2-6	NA	TGTGCCAGCTCACCGGACTTTTCTGGGGCCAACGTCCTGACTTTC	CASSPDFSGANVLTF
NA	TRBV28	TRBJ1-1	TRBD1	TGTGCCAGCAGCCCGAAGACAGGGTATTCGGACACTGAAGCTTTCTTT	CASSPKTGYSDTEAFF
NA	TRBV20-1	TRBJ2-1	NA	TGCAGCTACGCCGGAGCGAATGAGCAGTTCTTC	CSYAGANEQFF
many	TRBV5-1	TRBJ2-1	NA	TGCGCCAGCCGATCGGTTTGGGCCTTTTTGAACAATGAGCAGTTCTTC	CASRSVWAFLNNEQFF
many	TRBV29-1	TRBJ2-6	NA	TGCAGCGTTGTAGGGCAGGGGAGATTCGGGGCCAACGTCCTGACTTTC	CSVVGQGRFGANVLTF
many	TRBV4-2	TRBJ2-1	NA	TGTGCCAGCAGCCAAGACAGGAGCTCCTACAATGAGCAGTTCTTC	CASSQDRSSYNEQFF
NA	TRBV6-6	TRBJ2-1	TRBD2	TGTGCCAGCACCGGGGGGGGTTATGAGCAGTTCTTC	CASTGGGYEQFF
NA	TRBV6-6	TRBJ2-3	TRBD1	TGTGCCAGCAGTTACACCGGGACAGGGGGCCTAGATACGCAGTATTTT	CASSYTGTGGLDTQYF
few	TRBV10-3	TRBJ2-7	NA	TGTGCCGTCAGTGAACCTCCCCACGAGCAGTACTTC	CAVSEPPHEQYF
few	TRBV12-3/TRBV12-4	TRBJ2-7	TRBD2	TGTGCCAGCAGCCCGGGAGGCCTTACAATTTCCTACGAGCAGTACTTC	CASSPGGLTISYEQYF
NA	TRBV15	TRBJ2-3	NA	TGTGCCACCAGCAGAACTACAGGGTACTCCCCAGATACGCAGTATTTT	CATSRTTGYSPDTQYF
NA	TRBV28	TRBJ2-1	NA	TGTGCCAGCAGTTCACCCCAGGGAGGGGGATACAATGAGCAGTTCTTC	CASSSPQGGGYNEQFF
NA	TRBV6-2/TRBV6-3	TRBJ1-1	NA	TGTGCCAGCAGTCAGTTATTCACTGAAGCTTTCTTT	CASSQLFTEAFF
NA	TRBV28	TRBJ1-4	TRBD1	TGTGCCAGCAACCAACCCGGGACAGGGGATGAAAAACTGTTTTTT	CASNQPGTGDEKLFF
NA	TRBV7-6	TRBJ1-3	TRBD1	TGTGCCAGCAGCCGTCGATACCAGACAGGGGCTGGAAACACCATATATTTT	CASSRRYQTGAGNTIYF
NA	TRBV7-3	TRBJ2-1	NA	TGTGCCAGCAGCTTATATCCCGGCAGTGAGCAGTTCTTC	CASSLYPGSEQFF
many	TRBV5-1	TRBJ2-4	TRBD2	TGCGCCAGCAGCCCCACTAGCGGGCTAGCCAAAAACATTCAGTACTTC	CASSPTSGLAKNIQYF
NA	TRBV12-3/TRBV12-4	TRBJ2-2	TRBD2	TGTGCCAGCAGTCAAGGGACTAGAGTATCCACCGGGGAGCTGTTTTTT	CASSQGTRVSTGELFF
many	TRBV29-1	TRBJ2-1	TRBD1	TGCAGCGCCCAACAGGGGGCGGCCTACAATGAGCAGTTCTTC	CSAQQGAAYNEQFF
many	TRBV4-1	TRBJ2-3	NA	TGCGCCAGCAGCCGGGCAGGCCAAGCAGATACGCAGTATTTT	CASSRAGQADTQYF
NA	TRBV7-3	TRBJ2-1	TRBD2	TGTGCCAGCAGCTTAAACGGCGGGGGGGGATACAATGAGCAGTTCTTC	CASSLNGGGGYNEQFF
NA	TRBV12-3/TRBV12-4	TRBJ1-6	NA	TGTGCCAGCTCAGGGGACGGTAATTCACCCCTCCACTTT	CASSGDGNSPLHF
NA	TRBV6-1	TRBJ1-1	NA	TGTGCCAGCAGTGAGGGGGCAGGGGCGCAGTACACTGAAGCTTTCTTT	CASSEGAGAQYTEAFF
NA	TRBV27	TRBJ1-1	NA	TGTGCCAGCAGTCCAACCTTCGGGGGGAACACTGAAGCTTTCTTT	CASSPTFGGNTEAFF
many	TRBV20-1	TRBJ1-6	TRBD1	TGCAGTCCTCATCGGGACAGGGCTTCACCCCTCCACTTT	CSPHRDRASPLHF
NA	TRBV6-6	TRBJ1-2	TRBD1	TGTGCCAGCAGGACCCAGGGGGCTAGGGGGTTCTACACCTTC	CASRTQGARGFYTF
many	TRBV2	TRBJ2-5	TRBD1	TGTGCCAGCAGTGGGGACAGCCAAGAGACCCAGTACTTC	CASSGDSQETQYF
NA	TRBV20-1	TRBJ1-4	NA	TGCAGTGCGGGACCCGGACCTACCTTAGAAAAACTGTTTTTT	CSAGPGPTLEKLFF
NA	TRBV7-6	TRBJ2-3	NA	TGTGTCAGCAGCTCCTCGGGGCGGCACGCAGATACGCAGTATTTT	CVSSSSGRHADTQYF
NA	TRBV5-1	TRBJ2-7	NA	TGCGCCAGCAGCTTGGGAACGCCAGGAACCTACGAGCAGTACTTC	CASSLGTPGTYEQYF
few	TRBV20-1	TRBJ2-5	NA	TGCAGTGCTGTTGGGACACCCCAAGAGACCCAGTACTTC	CSAVGTPQETQYF
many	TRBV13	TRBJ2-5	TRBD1	TGTGCCAGCAGCTTTACAGGGGGAATAGGAGAGACCCAGTACTTC	CASSFTGGIGETQYF
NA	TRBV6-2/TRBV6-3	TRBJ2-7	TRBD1	TGTGCCAGCAGTGCACCGGGACAGGGGGTTTACGAGCAGTACTTC	CASSAPGQGVYEQYF
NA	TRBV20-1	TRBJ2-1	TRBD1	TGCAGTGCTAGGGACATAGGGGGCGTAAGGCAGTTCTTC	CSARDIGGVRQFF
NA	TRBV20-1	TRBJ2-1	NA	TGCAGTGCTCGAGGCGGGGCGGGGATATACAATGAGCAGTTCTTC	CSARGGAGIYNEQFF
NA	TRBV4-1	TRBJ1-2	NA	TGCGCCAGCAGCCAAGAATACAGAGACTATGGCTACACCTTC	CASSQEYRDYGYTF